This T cell receptor beta chain was recovered during a study of graft-versus-host responses after intestinal transplantation. The overall study: Tacrolimus plus steroids were given to all recipients for roughly three years, preceded by anti-thymocyte globulin induction.

The data were produced by immunoSEQ multiplex PCR, yet TCRdb's version contains in-frame clones alone and is incomplete. The table shows 70,000 or so clones, with 84% occurring only once. This clone was counted only a few times. Its cognate antigen is unknown. This CDR3 is 16 amino acids long. The V gene's germline CDR1 is MDHEN and CDR2 SYDVKM. The J segment lost 2 bases and the V segment lost 3 bases, leaving 6 bases of the junction unmatched. The sequences come from unstimulated CD4+ T cells sorted from spleen or lymph node cells, collected before transplant. The TCR comes from a human donor who was the organ donor for an intestinal transplant. This chain links TRBV28 with TRBJ2-3, with 9 bases identical to TRBD2. The CDR3 DNA follows: TGTGCCAGCAGTTTGGCGACTAGCGGATACACAGATACGCAGTATTTT. It yields the protein CASSLATSGYTDTQYF.